The 11 T cell receptor beta chains presented below share a single source sample, sequenced in a study of T-cell reconstitution after alpha-beta-depleted transplantation in children. It was with unique molecular identifiers that the TCRbeta library was prepared. TCRdb analysed the PCR reads with MiXCR anew, one entry per CDR3 protein. This sample has about 610,000 distinct CDR3 sequences, with 8% to 11% found just once. Here the sequenced sample was PBMCs from the stem cell graft donor, taken from the stem cell graft. These receptors all stem from a human donor who donated a stem cell graft to a child with acute myeloid leukemia.

This clonotype was recorded many times. The rearrangement uses TRBV29-1 and TRBJ2-7, with D maybe TRBD2 (6 bases). Germline-derived CDR1 and CDR2 are SQVTM and ANQGSEA. The CDR3 extends over 12 amino acids. Deletions cut 4 bases from V and 3 bases from J, with 10 bases between. The CDR3 nucleotides are TGCAGCGTTGCAGCGGGCGGCTACGAGCAGTACTTC. Its translation: CSVAAGGYEQYF.

This clonotype was seen a few times. Its ends do not fully match the called genes, so a read error is possible. The rearrangement uses TRBV20-1 and TRBJ2-7; 11 positions agree with TRBD2. The CDR3 is 17 residues long. The germline CDR1 and CDR2 sequences are DFQATT and SNEGSKA (reference sequence). CDR3 loop: CCARDRGPSGRQYEQYF. For the CDR3, the DNA is TGCTGTGCTAGAGATAGGGGTCCTAGCGGGAGGCAATACGAGCAGTACTTC.

The chain links TRBV7-9 to TRBJ2-1; 7 nucleotides match TRBD2. Germline trimming cut 3 bases from V and 8 bases from J; bases unmatched to any gene: 7. The V gene's germline CDR1 is SEHNR and CDR2 FQNEAQ (reference sequence). The CDR3 sequence is 14 residues long. For the CDR3, the DNA is TGTGCCAGCAGCTTCCGACTAGCTCGGGATGAGCAGTTCTTC. Its translation: CASSFRLARDEQFF.

The J gene is TRBJ2-5, the V gene TRBV29-1; D uncertain. Germline CDR1 is SQVTM and CDR2 is ANQGSEA. The germline V and J ends were trimmed by 7 bases and 3 bases, with 6 bases remaining between them. This CDR3 has 10 amino acids. CDR3 amino acids: CSAIKETQYF. The CDR3 nucleotides read TGCAGCGCTATTAAAGAGACCCAGTACTTC.

This clonotype was seen ten or more times. The rearrangement links TRBV12-3 or TRBV12-4 to TRBJ1-2; 7 bases align to TRBD1. This CDR3 has 15 residues. Losses at the gene ends were 1 base for V and 4 bases for J; bases not matched to a gene: 6. CDR3 coding DNA: TGTGCCAGCAGTTTAGGTGTGACAGGGCTCTATGGCTACACCTTC. This sequence encodes CASSLGVTGLYGYTF.

This clonotype occurred many times. The rearrangement joins TRBV5-1 to TRBJ2-5; TRBD1 agrees at 7 bases. Trimming at V came to 8 bases and at J to 8 bases, leaving 18 bases not matched to a gene. CDR3 length: 15 residues. The germline V gene has CDR1 SGHRS and CDR2 YFSETQ. The CDR3 DNA sequence: TGCGCCAGTACCTCAACCGGGACAGATATTAGAACCCAGTACTTC. It codes for CASTSTGTDIRTQYF. Based on the CDR3 plus reference TRBV5-1 and TRBJ2-5, the full variable domain is KAGVTQTPRYLIKTRGQQVTLSCSPISGHRSVSWYQQTPGQGLQFLFEYFSETQRNKGNFPGRFSGRQFSNSRSEMNVSTLELGDSALYLCASTSTGTDIRTQYFGPGTRLLVL.

This clonotype was seen repeatedly, ten times or more. The J gene is TRBJ2-5, the V gene TRBV28; D gene uncertain. The CDR3 extends over 12 amino acids. CDR1 and CDR2 (germline): MDHEN, SYDVKM. The ends were cut back, 3 bases at V and 7 bases at J, with 9 bases in the middle. CDR3 bases: TGTGCCAGCAGTTTGATCATAGGGACCCAGTACTTC. Its protein product is CASSLIIGTQYF.

The CDR3 nucleotides are TGTGCCATCACGGGCGGGGTCCTCTCCTACAATGAGCAGTTCTTC. Residues: CAITGGVLSYNEQFF. The J gene is TRBJ2-1, the V gene TRBV10-3, with D perhaps TRBD2 (6 bases). CDR1 is ENHRY, CDR2 SYGVKD, per germline. CDR3 size: 15 residues. The V and J ends lost 7 bases and 0 bases respectively, with 13 bases between them.

This clonotype was seen a few times. The chain carries TRBV4-2 and TRBJ2-1; 16 bases line up with TRBD2. The ends lost 2 bases at V and 1 base at J; junction bases unmatched: 5. Germline CDR1 and CDR2: LGHNA and YNFKEQ. The CDR3 spans 19 residues. CDR3 sequence reads: CASSQPGLAGGRSYNEQFF. The CDR3 region has the DNA TGTGCCAGCAGCCAACCGGGACTAGCGGGAGGGAGGTCCTACAATGAGCAGTTCTTC.

This clonotype was found a few times. V is TRBV11-2 and J is TRBJ2-2, with 10 bases aligning to TRBD1. The CDR3 runs 17 residues. V gave up 5 bases and J gave up 4 bases; unmatched junction bases: 10. Germline lookup yields CDR1 SGHAT and CDR2 FQNNGV. Written as DNA, the CDR3 is TGTGCCAGCAGCCGGGACAGGGGATCGGTACGCACCGGGGAGCTGTTTTTT. Its protein product is CASSRDRGSVRTGELFF.

This clonotype was detected ten times or more. This sequence joins TRBV7-2 and TRBJ2-1; TRBD2 matches 11 bases. V trimming: 5 bases; J trimming: 5 bases; junction bases outside the gene matches: 5. Germline V gives CDR1 SGHTA, CDR2 FQGNSA. CDR3 size: 15 residues. CDR3 nucleotide sequence: TGTGCCAGCAGCAGGCTAGCGGGAGGTAACAATGAGCAGTTCTTC. Residues: CASSRLAGGNNEQFF.